One T cell receptor beta chain is described in this entry. Assay: immunoSEQ multiplex PCR; the TCRdb copy retains only in-frame clones and omits some. This table holds about 73,000 clones, about 91% found once. There are 13 residues in the CDR3. Trimming left V 4 bases short and J 10 bases short, with 16 bases between. Germline lookup yields CDR1 SGDLS and CDR2 YYNGEE. This record belongs to a study of T cell responses to AZD1222 COVID-19 vaccine. The rearrangement joins TRBV9 to TRBJ2-3, with D unresolved. This TCR came from an adult in good health. Sequences were derived from peripheral blood, sampled on day 0 of AZD1222 vaccination. CDR3 residues: CASSSLSGSAQYF. In nucleotides, the CDR3 is TGTGCCAGCAGCTCCCTGTCGGGTTCGGCGCAGTATTTT.